The rows below give T cell receptor beta chains drawn from one sample of a study of blood T cell repertoires in COVID-19. Data came from immunoSEQ multiplex PCR; TCRdb stores just in-frame clones and leaves some out. The sample contains under 350,000 clones, approximately 83% of which appear only once. The sequencing sample was made of peripheral blood. These receptors all stem from a woman in her fifties or sixties who had recovered from COVID-19. Both conserved end residues are part of each CDR3. A D gene is named only where the DNA matches it firmly. Size tells how often a clone was seen (once, few, many) or the class of an expanded clone, and some rows leave it out.

j_call d_call v_call clone_size cdr3_nt cdr3_aa
TRBJ2-4 NA TRBV6-6 NA TGTGCCAGCAGTTACCAGGACAGAATTGGGATTCAGTACTTC CASSYQDRIGIQYF
TRBJ1-4 NA TRBV2 NA TGTGCCAGCAGTGAATACAGGGCAGGGACTAATGAAAAACTGTTTTTT CASSEYRAGTNEKLFF
TRBJ2-3 TRBD2 TRBV5-1 NA TGCGCCAGCAGCTTGGGGTTAGCGGGGGGCACAGATACGCAGTATTTT CASSLGLAGGTDTQYF
TRBJ1-3 NA TRBV5-1 NA TGCGCCAGCAGCATGGACAGATTTGGAAACACCATATATTTT CASSMDRFGNTIYF
TRBJ2-3 TRBD2 TRBV4-2 NA TGTGCCAGCAGCCAATCCCTAGCGGGAGTCGGCTCTGGCACAGATACGCAGTATTTT CASSQSLAGVGSGTDTQYF
TRBJ2-7 TRBD1 TRBV7-2 few TGTGCCAGCAGCCCCGGGCAGGGGGCCTACGAGCAGTACTTC CASSPGQGAYEQYF
TRBJ1-2 NA TRBV27 NA TGTGCCAGCAGTCTAAGAGGGGGGGCCGGCTACACCTTC CASSLRGGAGYTF
TRBJ2-7 NA TRBV3-1/TRBV3-2 NA TGTGCCAGCAGCCAAGATTGGGTGGACAGTCTACCCGCCCCAACCGACGAGCAGTACTTC CASSQDWVDSLPAPTDEQYF
TRBJ1-1 NA TRBV19 once TGTGCCAGTAGTCGTCCTACTGAAGCTTTCTTT CASSRPTEAFF
TRBJ2-7 NA TRBV30 NA TGTGCCTGGTCCCTTGCCTACGAGCAGTACTTC CAWSLAYEQYF
TRBJ1-6 TRBD1 TRBV19 NA TGTGCCAGTAGGCTCTCATGGACAGGAACCAATTCACCCCTCCACTTT CASRLSWTGTNSPLHF
TRBJ2-2 TRBD1 TRBV5-4 NA TGTGCCAGCAGCTCAGTTTTCGGGACAGCGAACACCGGGGAGCTGTTTTTT CASSSVFGTANTGELFF
TRBJ1-2 NA TRBV19 few TGTGCCAGTAGCCCATGGGGGGGATTGGGGTCAATGGACTATGGCTACACCTTC CASSPWGGLGSMDYGYTF
TRBJ2-7 TRBD1 TRBV6-2/TRBV6-3 NA TGTGCCAGCAGTTCCAAACCGACAGGGCAGGACGAGCAGTACTTC CASSSKPTGQDEQYF
TRBJ2-7 NA TRBV3-1/TRBV3-2 NA TGTGCCAGCATCATAACCTTAACACAGGGCTCGGCCAACTACGAGCAGTACTTC CASIITLTQGSANYEQYF
TRBJ2-5 NA TRBV12-5 few TGTGCTAGTGGTTTGGGCCTAGAGTACCAAGAGACCCAGTACTTC CASGLGLEYQETQYF
TRBJ2-1 TRBD2 TRBV28 NA TGTGCCAGCACCACAGGCGGGAGGGAACAGTTCTTC CASTTGGREQFF